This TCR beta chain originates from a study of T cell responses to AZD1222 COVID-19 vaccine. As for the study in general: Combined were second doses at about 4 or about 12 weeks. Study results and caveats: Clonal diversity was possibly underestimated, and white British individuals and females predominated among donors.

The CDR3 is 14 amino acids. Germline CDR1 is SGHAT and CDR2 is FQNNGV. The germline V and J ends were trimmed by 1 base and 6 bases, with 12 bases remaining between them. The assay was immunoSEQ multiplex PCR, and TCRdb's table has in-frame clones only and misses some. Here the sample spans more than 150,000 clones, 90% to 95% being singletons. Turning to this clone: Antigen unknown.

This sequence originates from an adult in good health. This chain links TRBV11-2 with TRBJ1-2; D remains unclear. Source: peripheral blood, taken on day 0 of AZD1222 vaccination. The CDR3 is CASSLGVMPHGYTF. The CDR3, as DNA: TGTGCCAGCAGCTTAGGGGTAATGCCACATGGCTACACCTTC.